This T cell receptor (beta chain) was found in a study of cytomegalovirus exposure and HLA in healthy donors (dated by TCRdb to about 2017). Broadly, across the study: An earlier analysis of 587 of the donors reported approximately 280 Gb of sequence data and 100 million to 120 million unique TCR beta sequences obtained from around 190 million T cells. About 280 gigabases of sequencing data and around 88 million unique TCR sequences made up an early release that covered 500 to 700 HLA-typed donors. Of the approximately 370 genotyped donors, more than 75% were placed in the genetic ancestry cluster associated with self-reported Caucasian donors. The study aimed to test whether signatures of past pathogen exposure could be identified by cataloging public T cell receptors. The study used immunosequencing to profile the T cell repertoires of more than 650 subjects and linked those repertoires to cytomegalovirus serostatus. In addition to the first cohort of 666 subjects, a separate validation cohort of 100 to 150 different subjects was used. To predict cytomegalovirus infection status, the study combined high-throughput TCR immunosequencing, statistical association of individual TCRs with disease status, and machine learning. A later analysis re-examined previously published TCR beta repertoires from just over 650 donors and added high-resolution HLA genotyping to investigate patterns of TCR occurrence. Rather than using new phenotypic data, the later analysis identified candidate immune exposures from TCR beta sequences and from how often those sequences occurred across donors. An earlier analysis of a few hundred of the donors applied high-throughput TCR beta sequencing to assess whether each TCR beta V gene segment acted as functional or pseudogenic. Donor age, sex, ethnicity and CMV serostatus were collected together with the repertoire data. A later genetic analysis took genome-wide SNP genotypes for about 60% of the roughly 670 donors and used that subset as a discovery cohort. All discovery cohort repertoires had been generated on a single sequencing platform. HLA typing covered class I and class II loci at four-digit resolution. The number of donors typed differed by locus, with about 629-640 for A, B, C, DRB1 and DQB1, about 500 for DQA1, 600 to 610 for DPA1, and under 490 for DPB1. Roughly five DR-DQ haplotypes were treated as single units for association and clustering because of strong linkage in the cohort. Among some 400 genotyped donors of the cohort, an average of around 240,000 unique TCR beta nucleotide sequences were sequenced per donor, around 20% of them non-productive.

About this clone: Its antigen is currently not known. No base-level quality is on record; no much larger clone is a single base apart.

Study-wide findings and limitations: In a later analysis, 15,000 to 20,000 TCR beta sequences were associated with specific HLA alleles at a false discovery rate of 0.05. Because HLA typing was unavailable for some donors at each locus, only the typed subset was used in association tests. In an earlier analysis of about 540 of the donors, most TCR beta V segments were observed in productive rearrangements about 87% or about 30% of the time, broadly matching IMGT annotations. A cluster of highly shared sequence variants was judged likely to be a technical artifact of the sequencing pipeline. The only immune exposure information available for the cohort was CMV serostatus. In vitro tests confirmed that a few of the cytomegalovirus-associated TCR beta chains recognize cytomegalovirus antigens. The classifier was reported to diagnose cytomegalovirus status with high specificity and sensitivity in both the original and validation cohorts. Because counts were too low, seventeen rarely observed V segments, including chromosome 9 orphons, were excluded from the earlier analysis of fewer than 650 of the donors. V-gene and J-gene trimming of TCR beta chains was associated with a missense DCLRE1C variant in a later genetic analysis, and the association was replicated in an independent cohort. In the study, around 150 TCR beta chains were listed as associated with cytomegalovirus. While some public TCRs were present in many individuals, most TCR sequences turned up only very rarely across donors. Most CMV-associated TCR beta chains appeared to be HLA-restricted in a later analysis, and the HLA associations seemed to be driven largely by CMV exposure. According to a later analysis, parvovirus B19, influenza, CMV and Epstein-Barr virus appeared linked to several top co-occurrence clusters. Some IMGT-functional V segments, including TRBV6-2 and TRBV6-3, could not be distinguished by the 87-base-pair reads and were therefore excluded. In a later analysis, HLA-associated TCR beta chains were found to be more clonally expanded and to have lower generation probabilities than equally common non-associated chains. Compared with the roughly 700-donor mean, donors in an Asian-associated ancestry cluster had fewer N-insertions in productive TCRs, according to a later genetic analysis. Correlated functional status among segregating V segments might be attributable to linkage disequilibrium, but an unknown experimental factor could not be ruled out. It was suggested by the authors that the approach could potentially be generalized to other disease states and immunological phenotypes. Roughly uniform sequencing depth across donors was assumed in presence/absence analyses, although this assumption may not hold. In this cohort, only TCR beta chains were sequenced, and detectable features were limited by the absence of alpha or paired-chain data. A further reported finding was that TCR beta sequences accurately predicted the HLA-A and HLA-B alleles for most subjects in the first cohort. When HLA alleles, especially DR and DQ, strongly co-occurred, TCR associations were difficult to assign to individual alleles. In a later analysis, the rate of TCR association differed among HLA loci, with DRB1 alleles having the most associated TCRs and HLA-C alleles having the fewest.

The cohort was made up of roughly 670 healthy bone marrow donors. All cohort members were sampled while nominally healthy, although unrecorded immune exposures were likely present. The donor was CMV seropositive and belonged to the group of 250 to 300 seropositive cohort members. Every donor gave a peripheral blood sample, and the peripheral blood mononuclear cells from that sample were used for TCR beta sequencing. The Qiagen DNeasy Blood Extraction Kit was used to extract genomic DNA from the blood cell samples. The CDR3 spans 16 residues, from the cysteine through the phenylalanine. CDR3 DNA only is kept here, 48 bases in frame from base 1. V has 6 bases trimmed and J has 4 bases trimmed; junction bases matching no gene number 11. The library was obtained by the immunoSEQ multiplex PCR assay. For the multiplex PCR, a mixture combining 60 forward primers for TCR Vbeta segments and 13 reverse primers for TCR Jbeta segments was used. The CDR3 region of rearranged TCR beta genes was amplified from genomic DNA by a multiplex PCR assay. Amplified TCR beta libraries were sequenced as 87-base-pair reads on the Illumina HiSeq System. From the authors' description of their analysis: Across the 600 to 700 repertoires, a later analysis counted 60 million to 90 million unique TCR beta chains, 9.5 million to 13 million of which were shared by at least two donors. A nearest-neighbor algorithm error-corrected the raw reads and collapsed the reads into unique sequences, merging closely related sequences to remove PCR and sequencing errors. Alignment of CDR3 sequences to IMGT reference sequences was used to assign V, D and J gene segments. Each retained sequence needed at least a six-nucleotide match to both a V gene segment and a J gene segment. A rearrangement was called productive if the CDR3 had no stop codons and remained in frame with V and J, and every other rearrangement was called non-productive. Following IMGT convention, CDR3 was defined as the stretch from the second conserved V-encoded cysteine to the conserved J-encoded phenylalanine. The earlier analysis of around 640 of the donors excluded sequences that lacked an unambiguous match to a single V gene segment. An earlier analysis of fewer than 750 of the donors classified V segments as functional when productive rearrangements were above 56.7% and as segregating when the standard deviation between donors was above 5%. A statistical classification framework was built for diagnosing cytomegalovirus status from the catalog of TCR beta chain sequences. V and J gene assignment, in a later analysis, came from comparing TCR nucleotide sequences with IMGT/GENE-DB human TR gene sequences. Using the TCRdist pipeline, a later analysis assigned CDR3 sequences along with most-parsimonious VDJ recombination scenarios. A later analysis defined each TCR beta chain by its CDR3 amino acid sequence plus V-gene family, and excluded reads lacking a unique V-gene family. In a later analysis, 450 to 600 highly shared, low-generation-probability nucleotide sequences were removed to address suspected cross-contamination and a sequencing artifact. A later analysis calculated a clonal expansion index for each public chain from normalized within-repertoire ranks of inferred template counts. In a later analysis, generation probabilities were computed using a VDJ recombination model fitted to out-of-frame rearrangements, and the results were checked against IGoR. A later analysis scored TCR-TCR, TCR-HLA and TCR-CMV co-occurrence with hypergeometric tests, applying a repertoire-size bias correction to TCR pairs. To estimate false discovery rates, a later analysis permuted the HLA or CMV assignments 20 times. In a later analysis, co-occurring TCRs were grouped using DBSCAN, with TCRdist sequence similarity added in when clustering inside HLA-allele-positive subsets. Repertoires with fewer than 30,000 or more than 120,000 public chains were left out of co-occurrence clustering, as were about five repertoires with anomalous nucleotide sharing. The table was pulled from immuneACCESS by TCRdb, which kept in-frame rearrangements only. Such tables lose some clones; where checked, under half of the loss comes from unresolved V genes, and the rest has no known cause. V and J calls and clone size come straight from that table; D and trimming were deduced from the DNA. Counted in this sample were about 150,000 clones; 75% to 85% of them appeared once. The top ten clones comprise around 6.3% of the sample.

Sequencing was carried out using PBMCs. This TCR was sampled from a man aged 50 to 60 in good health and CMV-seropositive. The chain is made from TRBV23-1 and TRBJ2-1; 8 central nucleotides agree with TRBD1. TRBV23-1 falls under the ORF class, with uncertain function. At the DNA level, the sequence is TGCGCCAGCAGACGTCAGGGGGCTCCAGGTTACAATGAGCAGTTCTTC. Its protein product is CASRRQGAPGYNEQFF.